The 16 T cell receptor beta chains presented below share a single source sample, sequenced in a study of blood T cell repertoires in COVID-19. The assay was immunoSEQ multiplex PCR, and TCRdb's table has in-frame clones only and misses some. Among 150,000 to 200,000 clones listed, 60% to 80% were seen once. The source material was peripheral blood. The receptors shown here come from a woman in her 70s with acute or convalescent COVID-19.

This clone was detected only once. The chain is built from TRBV19 and TRBJ2-1, with 7 bases aligning to TRBD2. Per germline, CDR1 LNHDA and CDR2 SQIVND (reference sequence). J gave up 0 bases and V 6 bases, and 11 bases lay outside the gene matches. The CDR3 runs to 17 residues. The CDR3 is CASRQKSGASSYNEQFF. The DNA for the CDR3 is TGTGCCAGTAGGCAAAAGAGCGGGGCAAGCTCCTACAATGAGCAGTTCTTC.

The gene calls are TRBV9 and TRBJ1-5; the D is unclear. The CDR3 consists of 10 residues. Germline-derived CDR1 and CDR2 are SGDLS and YYNGEE. Trimming removed 5 bases at V and 9 bases at J, with 6 bases between. The CDR3 region has the DNA TGTGCCAGCAGGGTCGGGCCCCAGCATTTT. Protein product: CASRVGPQHF.

The chain has TRBV2 and TRBJ2-3, with TRBD2 identical over 7 bases. The CDR3 is 16 residues long. With 6 bases clipped from V and 1 base from J, the junction kept 10 bases outside the gene matches. The germline gives CDR1 SNHLY, CDR2 FYNNEI. The CDR3 DNA reads TGTGCCAGCAGCCCTAGCGGAGGGGTGGGCACAGATACGCAGTATTTT. Protein sequence: CASSPSGGVGTDTQYF. Using reference TRBV2 and TRBJ2-3 for the parts outside the CDR3, the full variable domain is EPEVTQTPSHQVTQMGQEVILRCVPISNHLYFYWYRQILGQKVEFLVSFYNNEISEKSEIFDDQFSVERPDGSNFTLKIRSTKLEDSAMYFCASSPSGGVGTDTQYFGPGTRLTVL.

A few counts support this clone. The chain joins TRBV7-9 to TRBJ2-7; TRBD2 matches at 7 bases. The CDR3 contains 19 residues. Germline CDR1 SEHNR, CDR2 FQNEAQ (reference sequence). Losses at the gene ends were 0 bases for V and 5 bases for J; bases not matched to a gene: 19. This CDR3 is CASSLAQVEAGAIRHEQYF. The CDR3 DNA reads as TGTGCCAGCAGCTTAGCGCAGGTGGAGGCGGGAGCAATCCGCCACGAGCAGTACTTC.

The chain uses TRBV13 and TRBJ2-1, with 12 positions matching TRBD1. The CDR3 has 16 residues. The junction had 7 bases not matched to a gene; V was cut back by 2 bases and J by 8 bases. Germline V gene sequence: CDR1 PRHDT, CDR2 FYEKMQ (reference sequence). In DNA, the CDR3 is TGTGCCAGCAGCTTAAGGAGGGGGACAGGGGGCCATGAGCAGTTCTTC. Translated: CASSLRRGTGGHEQFF.

The gene calls are TRBV7-8 and TRBJ2-3; TRBD2 aligns across 13 bases. The CDR3 runs 16 residues. After removal of 3 bases from V and 6 bases from J, the junction contained 6 bases not matched to a gene. Looked up from germline, CDR1 is SGHVS and CDR2 is FQNEAQ. CDR3 nucleotides: TGTGCCAGCAGCTTTGGACTAGCGGGAGTTGTGGATACGCAGTATTTT. This translates into CASSFGLAGVVDTQYF. The full variable domain, completed using reference TRBV7-8 and TRBJ2-3, is GAGVSQSPRYKVAKRGQDVALRCDPISGHVSLFWYQQALGQGPEFLTYFQNEAQLDKSGLPSDRFFAERPEGSVSTLKIQRTQQEDSAVYLCASSFGLAGVVDTQYFGPGTRLTVL.

V usage is TRBV5-4 and J usage is TRBJ2-5, with D unclear. CDR1 is SGHNT, CDR2 YYREEE, per germline (reference sequence). V shed 2 bases and J shed 3 bases, with 8 bases lying between them. The CDR3 loop spans 13 amino acids. DNA for the CDR3: TGTGCCAGCAGCTTACAATACAAAGAGACCCAGTACTTC. Translating gives CASSLQYKETQYF.

The chain joins TRBV24-1 to TRBJ2-2; 8 bases align to TRBD1. The CDR3 sequence is 15 residues long. The germline CDR1 and CDR2 sequences are KGHDR and SFDVKD. Germline trimming cut 8 bases from V and 2 bases from J; bases unmatched to any gene: 6. The CDR3 reads CATTAGTGNTGELFF. The CDR3 coding sequence is TGTGCCACCACAGCCGGGACAGGTAACACCGGGGAGCTGTTTTTT.

The genes are TRBV7-8 and TRBJ1-2, with D perhaps TRBD1 (6 bases). Between the trimmed V and J ends, which lost 2 bases and 4 bases, there was a span of 14 bases. This CDR3 has 15 amino acids. Germline V gene lookup returns CDR1 SGHVS and CDR2 FQNEAQ. This CDR3 is CASSLRSGETYGYTF. CDR3 nucleotide sequence: TGTGCCAGCAGCTTAAGGTCAGGGGAGACCTATGGCTACACCTTC.

This clone showed up many times. The chain links TRBV5-1 to TRBJ2-7; 8 positions agree with TRBD1. CDR3 length: 14 amino acids. V lost 4 bases, J lost 4 bases, and 7 bases stayed unmatched. Looked up from germline, CDR1 is SGHRS and CDR2 is YFSETQ. The CDR3 DNA is TGCGCCAGCAGCCCTACGGGACAGGCTTACGAGCAGTACTTC. It is translated as CASSPTGQAYEQYF.

As DNA, the CDR3 is TGTGCCAGCCTTCTGTCAAGCGGGAGTGTAAATGAGCAGTTCTTC. It translates to CASLLSSGSVNEQFF. The V and J genes are TRBV3-1 (or the pseudogene TRBV3-2) and TRBJ2-1, with TRBD2 identical over 8 bases. V lost 8 bases to trimming and J lost 7 bases; unmatched junction nucleotides: 13. The CDR3 has 15 amino acids. Germline V gives CDR1 LGHDT, CDR2 YNNKEL (reference sequence).

This chain links TRBV27 with TRBJ2-2; 9 bases match TRBD1. V gave up 4 bases and J gave up 8 bases; unmatched junction bases: 5. The CDR3 loop spans 14 amino acids. Germline CDR1 MNHEY, CDR2 SMNVEV (reference sequence). The CDR3 DNA reads TGTGCCAGCAGTTCCGGGACAGGGACGGGGGAGCTGTTTTTT. The encoded protein is CASSSGTGTGELFF.

This clone was counted a few times. The CDR3 nucleotides read TGTGCCGGAAGCGCCGCGGGCCTGCTCACTGAAGCTTTCTTT. Translation: CAGSAAGLLTEAFF. The V call is TRBV2, the J call TRBJ1-1; D is undetermined. This CDR3 is built from 14 residues. V was shortened by 11 bases and J by 4 bases, with 20 bases between the two germline ends. CDR1 is SNHLY, CDR2 FYNNEI, per germline.

This chain connects TRBV5-1 to TRBJ2-7, with 9 bases aligning to TRBD2. The CDR3 covers 17 residues. J lost 0 bases, V lost 0 bases, and 7 bases had no gene match. The germline CDR1 and CDR2 sequences are SGHRS and YFSETQ. This CDR3 is CASSLDTSGRHSYEQYF. Written as DNA, the CDR3 is TGCGCCAGCAGCTTGGATACTAGCGGGCGGCACTCCTACGAGCAGTACTTC.

The chain uses TRBV11-2 and TRBJ1-4, with D maybe TRBD1 (5 bases). Trimming removed 0 bases from V and 5 bases from J, with 10 bases in between. In germline, CDR1 is SGHAT, CDR2 FQNNGV. CDR3 length equals 15 residues. The CDR3 spells CASSLDRVGNEKLFF. In DNA, the CDR3 is TGTGCCAGCAGCTTAGACAGGGTCGGGAATGAAAAACTGTTTTTT.

The chain recombines TRBV3-1 (or the pseudogene TRBV3-2) with TRBJ2-7; TRBD2 matches at 8 bases. Per germline, CDR1 LGHDT and CDR2 YNNKEL (reference sequence). Unmatched junction bases numbered 7, after V lost 0 bases and J lost 3 bases. CDR3 length equals 16 residues. The CDR3 nucleotides read TGTGCCAGCAGCCAAGATTCCCCGGGAGGGGTCTACGAGCAGTACTTC. As protein: CASSQDSPGGVYEQYF.